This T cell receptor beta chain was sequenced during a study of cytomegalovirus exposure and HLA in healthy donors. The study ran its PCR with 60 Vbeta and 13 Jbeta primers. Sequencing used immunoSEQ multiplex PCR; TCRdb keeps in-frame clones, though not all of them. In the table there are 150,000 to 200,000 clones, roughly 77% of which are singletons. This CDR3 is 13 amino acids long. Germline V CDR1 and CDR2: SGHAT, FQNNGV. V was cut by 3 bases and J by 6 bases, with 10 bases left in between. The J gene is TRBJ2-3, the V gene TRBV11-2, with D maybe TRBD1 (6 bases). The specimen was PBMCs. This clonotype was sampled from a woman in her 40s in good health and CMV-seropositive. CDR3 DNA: TGTGCCAGCAGCTTGGCAGGGGCCGATACGCAGTATTTT. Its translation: CASSLAGADTQYF.